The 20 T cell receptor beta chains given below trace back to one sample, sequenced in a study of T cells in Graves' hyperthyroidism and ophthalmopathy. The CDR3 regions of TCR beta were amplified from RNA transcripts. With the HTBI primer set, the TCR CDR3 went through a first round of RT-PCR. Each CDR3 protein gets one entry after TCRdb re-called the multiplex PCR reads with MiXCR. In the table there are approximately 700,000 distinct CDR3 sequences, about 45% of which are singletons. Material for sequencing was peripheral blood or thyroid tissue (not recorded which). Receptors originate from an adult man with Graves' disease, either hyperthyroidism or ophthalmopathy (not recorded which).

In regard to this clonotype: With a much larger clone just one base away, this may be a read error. The CDR3, as DNA: TGCAGTGCTAGAGAAAGGGGAGAGACCCAGTACTTC. Its translation is CSARERGETQYF. V is TRBV20-1 and J is TRBJ2-5, with a tentative D call TRBD1 (5 bases). There are 12 residues in the CDR3. CDR1 is DFQATT and CDR2 is SNEGSKA in the germline V gene (reference sequence). Trimming removed 0 bases from V and 4 bases from J, with 6 bases in between.

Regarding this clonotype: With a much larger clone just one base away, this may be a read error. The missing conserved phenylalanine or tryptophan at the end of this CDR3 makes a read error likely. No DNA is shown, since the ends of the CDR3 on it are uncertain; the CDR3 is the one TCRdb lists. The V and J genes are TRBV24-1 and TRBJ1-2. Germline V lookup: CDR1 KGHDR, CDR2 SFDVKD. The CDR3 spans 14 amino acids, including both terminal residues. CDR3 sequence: CATSDLLMTGGEFL.

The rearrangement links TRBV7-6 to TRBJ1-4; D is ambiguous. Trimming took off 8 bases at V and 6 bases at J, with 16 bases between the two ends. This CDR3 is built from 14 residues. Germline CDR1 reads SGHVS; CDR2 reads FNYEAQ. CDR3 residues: CASVHQLRDEKLFF. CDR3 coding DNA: TGTGCCAGCGTCCATCAGCTCCGGGATGAAAAACTGTTTTTT.

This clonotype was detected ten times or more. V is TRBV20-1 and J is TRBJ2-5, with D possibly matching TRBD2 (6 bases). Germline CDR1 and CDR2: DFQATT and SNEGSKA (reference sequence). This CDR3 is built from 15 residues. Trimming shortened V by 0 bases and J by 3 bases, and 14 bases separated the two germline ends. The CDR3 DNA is TGCAGTGCTAGAGATACAAGGGACTCAAAAGAGACCCAGTACTTC. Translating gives CSARDTRDSKETQYF.

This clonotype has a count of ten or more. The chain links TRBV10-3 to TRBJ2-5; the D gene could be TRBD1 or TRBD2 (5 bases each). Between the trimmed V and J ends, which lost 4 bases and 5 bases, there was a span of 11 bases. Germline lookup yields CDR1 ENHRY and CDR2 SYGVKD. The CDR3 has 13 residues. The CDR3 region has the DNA TGTGCCATCAGTGTTGAGGGACGGGAGACCCAGTACTTC. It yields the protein CAISVEGRETQYF.

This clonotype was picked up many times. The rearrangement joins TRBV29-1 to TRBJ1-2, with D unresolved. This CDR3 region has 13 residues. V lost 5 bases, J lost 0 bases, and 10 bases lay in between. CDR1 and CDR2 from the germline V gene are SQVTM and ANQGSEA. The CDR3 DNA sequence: TGCAGCGTTAAGCAGTACTCTAACTATGGCTACACCTTC. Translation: CSVKQYSNYGYTF.

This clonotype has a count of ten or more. The CDR3 DNA sequence: TGTGCCAGCAGCCCTAGTTCGGATGGTGACCAGTACTTC. This sequence encodes CASSPSSDGDQYF. The rearrangement uses TRBV7-9 and TRBJ2-5; D is ambiguous. CDR3 length: 13 amino acids. Trimming shortened V by 5 bases and J by 10 bases, and 17 bases separated the two germline ends. Per the germline V gene, CDR1 is SEHNR and CDR2 is FQNEAQ (reference sequence). The whole variable domain, filled in from reference TRBV7-9 and TRBJ2-5, reads DTGVSQNPRHKITKRGQNVTFRCDPISEHNRLYWYRQTLGQGPEFLTYFQNEAQLEKSRLLSDRFSAERPKGSFSTLEIQRTEQGDSAMYLCASSPSSDGDQYFGPGTRLLVL.

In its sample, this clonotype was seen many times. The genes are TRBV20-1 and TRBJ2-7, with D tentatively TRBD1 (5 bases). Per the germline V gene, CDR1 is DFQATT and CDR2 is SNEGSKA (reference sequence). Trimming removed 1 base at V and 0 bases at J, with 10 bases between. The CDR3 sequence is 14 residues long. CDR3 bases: TGCAGTGCTAGAGTTGACAGCATCTCCTACGAGCAGTACTTC. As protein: CSARVDSISYEQYF.

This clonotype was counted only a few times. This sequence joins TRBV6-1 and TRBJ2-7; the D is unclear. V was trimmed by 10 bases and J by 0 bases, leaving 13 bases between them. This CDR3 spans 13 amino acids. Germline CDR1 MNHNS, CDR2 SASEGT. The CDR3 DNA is TGTGCCATCGCACCCCAACCCTCCTACGAGCAGTACTTC. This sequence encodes CAIAPQPSYEQYF.

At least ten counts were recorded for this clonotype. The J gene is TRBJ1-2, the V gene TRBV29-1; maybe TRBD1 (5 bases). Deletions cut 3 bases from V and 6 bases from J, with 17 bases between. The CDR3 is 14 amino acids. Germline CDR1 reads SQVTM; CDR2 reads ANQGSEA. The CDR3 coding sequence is TGCAGCGTTGATAGGGGCAGGGCCGGGCATGGCTACACCTTC. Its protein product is CSVDRGRAGHGYTF.

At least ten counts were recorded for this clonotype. CDR3 protein: CTSTRGDGGYTF. The DNA of the CDR3 is TGCACCAGCACGAGGGGCGACGGCGGCTACACCTTC. The chain employs TRBV20-1 and TRBJ1-2, with a possible D match to TRBD1 (5 bases). The CDR3 length is 12 residues. CDR1 and CDR2 (germline): DFQATT, SNEGSKA (reference sequence).

CDR3 sequence reads: CSVDQGAGYF. The CDR3 DNA is TGCAGCGTTGACCAGGGGGCTGGGTACTTC. The V call is TRBV29-1, the J call TRBJ2-7; TRBD1 agrees at 8 bases. The CDR3 contains 10 residues. V lost 3 bases to trimming and J lost 12 bases; unmatched junction nucleotides: 4. CDR1 is SQVTM and CDR2 is ANQGSEA in the germline V gene.

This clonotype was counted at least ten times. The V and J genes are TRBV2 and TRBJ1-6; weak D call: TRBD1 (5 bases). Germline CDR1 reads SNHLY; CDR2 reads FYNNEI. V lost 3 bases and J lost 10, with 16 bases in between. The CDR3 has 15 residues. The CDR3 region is CASSEAGLLASPLHF. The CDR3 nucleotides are TGTGCCAGCAGTGAGGCAGGGCTATTGGCCTCACCCCTCCACTTT.

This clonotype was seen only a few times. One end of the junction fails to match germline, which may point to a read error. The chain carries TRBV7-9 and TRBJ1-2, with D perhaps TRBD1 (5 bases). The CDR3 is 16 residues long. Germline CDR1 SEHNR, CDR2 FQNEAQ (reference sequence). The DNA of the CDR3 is TGCGCCAGCAGCCAACAGGAGGGGAGGGCTAACTATGGCTACACCTTC. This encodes CASSQQEGRANYGYTF. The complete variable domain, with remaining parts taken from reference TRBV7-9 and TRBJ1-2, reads DTGVSQNPRHKITKRGQNVTFRCDPISEHNRLYWYRQTLGQGPEFLTYFQNEAQLEKSRLLSDRFSAERPKGSFSTLEIQRTEQGDSAMYLCASSQQEGRANYGYTFGSGTRLTVV.

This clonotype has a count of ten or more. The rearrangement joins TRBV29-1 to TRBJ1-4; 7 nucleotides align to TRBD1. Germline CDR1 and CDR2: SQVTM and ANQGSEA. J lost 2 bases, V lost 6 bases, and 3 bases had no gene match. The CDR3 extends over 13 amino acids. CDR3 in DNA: TGCAGCGTAACAGGGGAGACTAATGAAAAACTGTTTTTT. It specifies CSVTGETNEKLFF. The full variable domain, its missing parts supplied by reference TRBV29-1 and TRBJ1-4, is SAVISQKPSRDICQRGTSLTIQCQVDSQVTMMFWYRQQPGQSLTLIATANQGSEATYESGFVIDKFPISRPNLTFSTLTVSNMSPEDSSIYLCSVTGETNEKLFFGSGTQLSVL.

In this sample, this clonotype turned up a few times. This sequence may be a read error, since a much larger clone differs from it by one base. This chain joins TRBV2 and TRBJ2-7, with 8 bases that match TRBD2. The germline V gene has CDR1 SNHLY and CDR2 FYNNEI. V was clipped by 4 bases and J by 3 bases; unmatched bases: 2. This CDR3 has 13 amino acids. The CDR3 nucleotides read TGTGCCAGCAGTGCGGGGGGGGACTACGAGCAGTACTTC. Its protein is CASSAGGDYEQYF.

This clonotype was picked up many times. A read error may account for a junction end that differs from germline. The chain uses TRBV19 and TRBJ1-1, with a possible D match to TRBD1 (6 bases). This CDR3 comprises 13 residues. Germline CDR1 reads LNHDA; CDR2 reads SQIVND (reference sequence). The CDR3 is CASSTTGNTEAFF. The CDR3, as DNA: TGTGCCAGCAGTACGACAGGGAACACTGAAGCTTTCTTT.

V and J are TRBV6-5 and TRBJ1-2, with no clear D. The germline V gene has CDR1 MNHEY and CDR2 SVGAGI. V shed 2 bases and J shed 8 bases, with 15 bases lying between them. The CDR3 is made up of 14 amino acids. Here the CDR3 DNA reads TGTGCCAGCAGTTACGCCCTGAGTTCTTACGGCTACACCTTC. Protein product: CASSYALSSYGYTF.

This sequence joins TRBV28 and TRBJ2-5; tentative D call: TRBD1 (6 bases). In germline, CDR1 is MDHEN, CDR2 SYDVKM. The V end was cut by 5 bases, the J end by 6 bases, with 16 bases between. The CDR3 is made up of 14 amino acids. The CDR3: CASSTLAGEQTQYF. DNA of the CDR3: TGTGCCAGCAGTACGTTGGCAGGGGAACAGACCCAGTACTTC.

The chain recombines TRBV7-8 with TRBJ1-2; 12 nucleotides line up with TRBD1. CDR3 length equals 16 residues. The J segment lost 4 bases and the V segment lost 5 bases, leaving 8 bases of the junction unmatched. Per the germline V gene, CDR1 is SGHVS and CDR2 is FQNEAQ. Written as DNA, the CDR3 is TGTGCCAGCAGCCGGGGACAGGGGGCTCTTACCTATGGCTACACCTTC. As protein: CASSRGQGALTYGYTF.